The 28 T cell receptor beta chains reported below all come from one sample, sequenced in a study of PD-1 blockade in classical Hodgkin lymphoma (dated by TCRdb to 2018 to 2021). Taken with the paper, the label for time point translates to: cycle 4 day 1 (C4D1), after more than five weeks of nivolumab. Every trial patient had relapsed after autologous stem cell transplantation, and cohorts A, B and C differed in prior brentuximab vedotin exposure. The receptor library was made with the immunoSEQ multiplex PCR assay. As stored in TCRdb, this immuneACCESS dataset retains in-frame rearrangements with V and J assigned. A fraction of the clones does not appear; measured against another copy, unresolved V genes explain less than half of the discrepancy, and the remainder lacks a known reason. The table for this sample lists just under 65,000 clones; about 90% of them were counted only once. Of the sample, about a tenth is held by the ten largest clones.

Sequences were derived from peripheral blood mononuclear cells (PBMCs), sampled before the fourth cycle of nivolumab. The source is a human donor with classical Hodgkin lymphoma.

This chain uses TRBV10-3 with TRBJ2-2, with 12 bases fitting TRBD2. Losses at the gene ends were 6 bases for V and 6 bases for J; bases not matched to a gene: 2. Per the germline V gene, CDR1 is ENHRY and CDR2 is SYGVKD. CDR3 length: 14 amino acids. CDR3 in amino acids: CAIRGTSGSGELFF. The CDR3 DNA sequence: TGTGCCATCAGAGGGACTAGCGGGTCCGGGGAGCTGTTTTTT.

The rearrangement uses TRBV7-8 and TRBJ1-1, with D unclear. There are 14 residues in the CDR3. V was shortened by 5 bases and J by 1 base, with 11 bases between the two germline ends. CDR1 and CDR2 from the germline V gene are SGHVS and FQNEAQ. The CDR3 is CASSLGVPNTEAFF. DNA for the CDR3: TGTGCCAGCAGCCTAGGAGTTCCGAACACTGAAGCTTTCTTT.

This chain links TRBV7-2 with TRBJ1-2, with no clear D. Trimming took 2 bases from V and 5 from J, leaving 15 bases between them. The CDR3 consists of 15 residues. Germline V gene lookup returns CDR1 SGHTA and CDR2 FQGNSA. The CDR3 here is CASSLSFTDYYGYTF. CDR3 DNA sequence: TGTGCCAGCAGCTTATCATTCACAGATTATTATGGCTACACCTTC.

The DNA of the CDR3 is TGTGCCAGCAGTTTGGACGGGACAGGATCGACCGGGGAGCTGTTTTTT. It yields the protein CASSLDGTGSTGELFF. The gene calls are TRBV28 and TRBJ2-2, with 8 positions matching TRBD1. CDR3 length equals 16 residues. With V trimmed by 3 bases and J by 5 bases, 8 bases remained unmatched. Looked up from germline, CDR1 is MDHEN and CDR2 is SYDVKM.

The rearrangement uses TRBV5-1 and TRBJ2-7, with TRBD2 matching over 7 bases. CDR3 length equals 14 residues. V was clipped by 0 bases and J by 2 bases; unmatched bases: 2. From germline, CDR1 is SGHRS and CDR2 YFSETQ. Here the CDR3 DNA reads TGCGCCAGCAGCTTGGAAGCGGGGACCTACGAGCAGTACTTC. It is translated as CASSLEAGTYEQYF.

The chain couples TRBV7-9 to TRBJ2-7; a weak D match, TRBD1 (5 bases). Trimming took off 11 bases at V and 2 bases at J, with 10 bases between the two ends. Germline lookup yields CDR1 SEHNR and CDR2 FQNEAQ (reference sequence). The CDR3 consists of 11 residues. The DNA of the CDR3 is TGTGCCTTAGGGGAAACCTACGAGCAGTACTTC. It codes for CALGETYEQYF.

The CDR3 DNA follows: TGTGCCAGTAGTAACAGGGTCTCTGGAAACACCATATATTTT. It translates to CASSNRVSGNTIYF. The genes are TRBV19 and TRBJ1-3; TRBD1 might be the D (6 bases). Germline CDR1 reads LNHDA; CDR2 reads SQIVND (reference sequence). Between the trimmed V and J ends, which lost 4 bases and 0 bases, there was a span of 7 bases. The CDR3 loop spans 14 amino acids. Filled out from reference TRBV19 and TRBJ1-3, the complete variable domain reads DGGITQSPKYLFRKEGQNVTLSCEQNLNHDAMYWYRQDPGQGLRLIYYSQIVNDFQKGDIAEGYSVSREKKESFPLTVTSAQKNPTAFYLCASSNRVSGNTIYFGEGSWLTVV.

V and J are TRBV27 and TRBJ1-6; TRBD1 agrees at 8 bases. After removal of 2 bases from V and 10 bases from J, the junction contained 7 bases not matched to a gene. Germline-derived CDR1 and CDR2 are MNHEY and SMNVEV (reference sequence). CDR3 length: 15 amino acids. CDR3 in amino acids: CASSLIGQGWSPLHF. The CDR3 coding sequence is TGTGCCAGCAGTTTAATCGGACAGGGTTGGTCACCCCTCCACTTT.

V usage is TRBV29-1 and J usage is TRBJ1-3, with D possibly TRBD1 on 5 matching bases. Trimming cost V 7 bases and J 0 bases, with 10 bases left between them. This CDR3 is built from 13 residues. Germline CDR1 and CDR2: SQVTM and ANQGSEA. This CDR3 is CSGTTASGNTIYF. In nucleotides, the CDR3 is TGCAGCGGAACGACAGCCTCTGGAAACACCATATATTTT.

This chain links TRBV6-5 with TRBJ1-2, with 8 positions matching TRBD1. This CDR3 is 15 amino acids long. CDR1 is MNHEY, CDR2 SVGAGI, per germline. Unmatched junction bases numbered 4, after V lost 1 base and J lost 3 bases. This CDR3 reads CASSYLDRVDYGYTF. CDR3 sequence (DNA): TGTGCCAGCAGTTACTTGGACAGGGTTGACTATGGCTACACCTTC.

The chain joins TRBV27 to TRBJ1-5, with TRBD1 identical over 8 bases. V shed 6 bases, J shed 9 bases, and the junction held 7 bases outside the gene matches. The V gene's germline CDR1 is MNHEY and CDR2 SMNVEV (reference sequence). CDR3 length: 13 amino acids. The CDR3 DNA reads TGTGCCAGCAGCCCAGGGGGCTATCGGCCCCAGCATTTT. Protein: CASSPGGYRPQHF.

The chain employs TRBV5-1 and TRBJ2-1; 7 bases are shared with TRBD1. The length of the CDR3 is 13 residues. V lost 3 bases, J lost 15 bases, and 12 bases stayed unmatched. CDR1 and CDR2 from the germline V gene are SGHRS and YFSETQ. The CDR3 loop is CASSSYQGTVLFF. In DNA form, the CDR3 reads TGCGCCAGCAGCTCCTACCAAGGGACAGTTCTGTTCTTC.

The chain uses TRBV27 and TRBJ1-5; 7 nucleotides align to TRBD1. The CDR3 contains 15 residues. With V trimmed by 5 bases and J by 7 bases, 11 bases remained unmatched. Germline-derived CDR1 and CDR2 are MNHEY and SMNVEV (reference sequence). The CDR3, as DNA: TGTGCCAGCAGTCCCGACAGGGTGCCGGGGCAGCCCCAGCATTTT. It yields the protein CASSPDRVPGQPQHF.

The rearrangement joins TRBV5-1 to TRBJ1-5; TRBD1 is a possible D gene (6 bases). Deletions cut 1 base from V and 5 bases from J, with 13 bases between. Germline CDR1 and CDR2: SGHRS and YFSETQ. The CDR3 runs 15 residues. This CDR3 is CASSLYSGVDQPQHF. In nucleotides, the CDR3 is TGCGCCAGCAGCTTGTACTCAGGGGTCGATCAGCCCCAGCATTTT.

In nucleotides, the CDR3 is TGTGCCAGCAGTTCGACCCTCTACGAGCAGTACTTC. Protein: CASSSTLYEQYF. This chain joins TRBV7-9 and TRBJ2-7; D call uncertain. Per the germline V gene, CDR1 is SEHNR and CDR2 is FQNEAQ (reference sequence). CDR3 size: 12 residues. Trimming pared 6 bases from V and 3 bases from J, leaving 9 bases between.

The rearrangement uses TRBV7-3 and TRBJ2-2; 13 bases align to TRBD2. Germline-derived CDR1 and CDR2 are SGHTA and FQGTGA. The CDR3 length is 17 residues. Trimming took 5 bases from V and 2 from J; bases not matched to a gene: 5. The CDR3 DNA is TGTGCCAGCAGCATAGGACTAGCGGGGGCAAACACCGGGGAGCTGTTTTTT. Its translation is CASSIGLAGANTGELFF.

The rearrangement joins TRBV9 to TRBJ2-7; D is uncertain. This CDR3 has 14 residues. Germline assignment: CDR1 SGDLS and CDR2 YYNGEE. V was clipped by 0 bases and J by 3 bases, with 10 bases between them. The CDR3 here is CASSVAETNYEQYF. CDR3 in DNA: TGTGCCAGCAGCGTAGCTGAGACCAACTACGAGCAGTACTTC.

The chain links TRBV7-9 to TRBJ1-4; 9 positions agree with TRBD1. With V trimmed by 5 bases and J by 7 bases, 14 bases remained unmatched. CDR3 size: 17 residues. Germline CDR1 SEHNR, CDR2 FQNEAQ (reference sequence). The CDR3 sequence is CASSHRGQQGAPEKLFF. CDR3 coding DNA: TGTGCCAGCAGCCACCGTGGGCAACAGGGGGCGCCTGAAAAACTGTTTTTT.

CDR3: CASSYVGQGTYEQYF. CDR3 nucleotide sequence: TGTGCCAGCAGTTACGTCGGGCAGGGAACCTACGAGCAGTACTTC. The gene calls are TRBV6-6 and TRBJ2-7; D is possibly TRBD1 (5 bases). This CDR3 is 15 amino acids long. Trimming stripped 2 bases from V and 2 bases from J, with 13 bases between. Germline lookup yields CDR1 MNHNY and CDR2 SVGAGI (reference sequence).

The V and J genes are TRBV11-2 and TRBJ1-1; TRBD1 agrees at 8 bases. The CDR3 loop spans 19 amino acids. Germline V lookup: CDR1 SGHAT, CDR2 FQNNGV. The trim removed 3 bases at V and 6 bases at J, leaving 21 bases unmatched. The CDR3 spells CASSLALPGTGGLDPEAFF. CDR3 nucleotide sequence: TGTGCCAGCAGCTTGGCCCTTCCCGGGACAGGAGGGCTTGACCCTGAAGCTTTCTTT.

V and J are TRBV6-4 and TRBJ1-6, with TRBD1 identical over 7 bases. The V gene's germline CDR1 is MRHNA and CDR2 SNTAGT. This CDR3 contains 15 residues. The ends lost 2 bases at V and 4 bases at J; junction bases unmatched: 2. In DNA form, the CDR3 reads TGTGCCAGCAGTGACACGACAGGGTATAATTCACCCCTCCACTTT. It encodes CASSDTTGYNSPLHF.

The chain has TRBV5-1 and TRBJ1-6, with D maybe TRBD1 (5 bases). This CDR3 is built from 14 residues. From germline, CDR1 is SGHRS and CDR2 YFSETQ. Trimming cost V 0 bases and J 7 bases, with 8 bases left between them. Here the CDR3 reads CASSLEGVNSPLHF. In DNA form, the CDR3 reads TGCGCCAGCAGCTTGGAAGGGGTGAATTCACCCCTCCACTTT.

The chain links TRBV19 to TRBJ2-1; 7 bases are a match to TRBD2. After removal of 7 bases from V and 4 bases from J, the junction contained 13 bases not matched to a gene. The CDR3 sequence is 16 residues long. The germline CDR1 and CDR2 sequences are LNHDA and SQIVND (reference sequence). As DNA, the CDR3 is TGTGCCAGTACCATCCCAGCGGGGCCTCCATACAATGAGCAGTTCTTC. The encoded protein is CASTIPAGPPYNEQFF.

V and J are TRBV7-6 and TRBJ2-1; TRBD1 is a possible D gene (5 bases). V dropped 8 bases and J dropped 5 bases, with 13 bases sitting between them. Per the germline V gene, CDR1 is SGHVS and CDR2 is FNYEAQ. CDR3 length: 13 amino acids. For the CDR3, the DNA is TGTGCCAGCGGCGAAGGGGCGAACAATGAGCAGTTCTTC. It is translated as CASGEGANNEQFF.

The V gene is TRBV30, the J gene TRBJ2-7; D is undetermined. Looked up from germline, CDR1 is GTSNPN and CDR2 is SVGIG (reference sequence). V was cut by 5 bases and J by 4 bases, with 9 bases left in between. This CDR3 region has 11 residues. As DNA, the CDR3 is TGTGCCTGGGCTATAGGTTACGAGCAGTACTTC. Its protein is CAWAIGYEQYF.

The chain is built from TRBV2 and TRBJ1-3; tentatively, D is TRBD1 (5 bases). The V gene's germline CDR1 is SNHLY and CDR2 FYNNEI. The V gene lost 2 bases and the J gene lost 4 bases, with 12 bases spanning the gap. The CDR3 covers 15 residues. The CDR3, as DNA: TGTGCCAGCAGTGAATACGGGGGAACAGGAAACACCATATATTTT. Translating gives CASSEYGGTGNTIYF.

The chain couples TRBV10-3 to TRBJ2-2, with TRBD1 identical over 9 bases. CDR1 and CDR2 (germline): ENHRY, SYGVKD. The CDR3 sequence is 14 residues long. V dropped 8 bases and J dropped 5; count of bases not matched to a gene: 6. The CDR3 protein is CAIPGQGGTGELFF. CDR3 nucleotides: TGTGCCATCCCGGGACAGGGAGGGACCGGGGAGCTGTTTTTT.

This clone occurred a few times. The gene calls are TRBV27 and TRBJ2-5, with 10 bases aligning to TRBD2. V was clipped by 5 bases and J by 5 bases; unmatched bases: 8. This CDR3 region has 15 residues. In germline, CDR1 is MNHEY, CDR2 SMNVEV (reference sequence). The chain's CDR3 is CASSITGTSAETQYF. CDR3 coding DNA: TGTGCCAGCAGTATCACCGGGACTAGCGCGGAGACCCAGTACTTC.